Listed here are 11 T cell receptor beta chains from one sample, sequenced in a study of early T cells in non-severe SARS-CoV-2 infection. TCRdb re-called the 5' RACE reads with MiXCR, one entry per CDR3 protein. The data hold about 80,000 distinct CDR3 sequences, with approximately 12% observed a single time. Input material: whole blood. The receptors stem from an adult who was a healthcare worker with PCR-confirmed SARS-CoV-2 infection or an uninfected control (not recorded which).

This clonotype was recorded at least ten times. The chain uses TRBV7-9 and TRBJ2-5; 14 bases line up with TRBD2. Germline V gene lookup returns CDR1 SEHNR and CDR2 FQNEAQ (reference sequence). The length of the CDR3 is 18 residues. The V and J ends lost 2 bases and 5 bases, in that order; junction bases with no gene match: 10. This chain's CDR3 is CASSLTLGLAGGSETQYF. CDR3 DNA: TGTGCCAGCAGCTTAACCCTTGGACTAGCGGGAGGTTCGGAGACCCAGTACTTC.

As for this clonotype: A much larger clone differs by one base, so this may be a read error. The chain has TRBV11-1 and TRBJ2-2; D may correspond to TRBD1 or TRBD2 (5 bases each). CDR1 SGHAT and CDR2 FQDESV come from the germline V gene (reference sequence). The CDR3 length is 14 residues. The chain's CDR3 is CASSPGHNTGKLFF. The CDR3 nucleotides are TGTGCCAGCAGCCCAGGACACAACACCGGGAAGCTGTTTTTT. The full variable domain, in which reference TRBV11-1 and TRBJ2-2 provide the parts outside the CDR3, is EAEVAQSPRYKITEKSQAVAFWCDPISGHATLYWYRQILGQGPELLVQFQDESVVDDSQLPKDRFSAERLKGVDSTLKIQPAELGDSAMYLCASSPGHNTGKLFFGEGSRLTVL.

This chain uses TRBV5-6 with TRBJ2-1, with D tentatively TRBD2 (6 bases). The CDR3 has 13 amino acids. Between the trimmed V and J ends, which lost 2 bases and 8 bases, there was a span of 11 bases. Germline V gene lookup returns CDR1 SGHDT and CDR2 YYEEEE. CDR3 DNA: TGTGCCAGCAGCTTAGGGGAGGCCCATGAGCAGTTCTTC. Protein sequence: CASSLGEAHEQFF.

This chain connects TRBV7-3 to TRBJ2-3, with D unresolved. The CDR3 extends over 13 amino acids. CDR1 and CDR2 from the germline V gene are SGHTA and FQGTGA. V gave up 4 bases and J gave up 6 bases, with 11 bases separating them. CDR3 amino acids: CASSSQTGDTQYF. In nucleotides, the CDR3 is TGTGCCAGCAGCTCCCAGACTGGTGATACGCAGTATTTT.

This clonotype has just a few counts. J is TRBJ2-1 and V is TRBV19; D is perhaps TRBD1 or TRBD2 (5 bases each). Germline V lookup: CDR1 LNHDA, CDR2 SQIVND (reference sequence). Trimming took 3 bases from V and 9 from J, leaving 12 bases between them. The CDR3 contains 13 residues. The CDR3: CASSIGASSEQFF. CDR3 DNA: TGTGCCAGTAGTATTGGGGCTAGCAGTGAGCAGTTCTTC.

The table lists this clonotype with a few counts. The rearrangement links TRBV6-5 to TRBJ2-3, with 7 bases that match TRBD1. Trimming at V came to 0 bases and at J to 5 bases, leaving 5 bases not matched to a gene. The length of the CDR3 is 15 residues. Germline V gene lookup returns CDR1 MNHEY and CDR2 SVGAGI. CDR3 region: CASSYSSQGVDTQYF. CDR3 bases: TGTGCCAGCAGTTACTCGTCCCAGGGGGTAGATACGCAGTATTTT.

This clonotype was counted ten times or more. The chain has TRBV18 and TRBJ2-1; TRBD2 matches at 10 bases. The germline V gene has CDR1 KGHSH and CDR2 LQKENI. The CDR3 length is 16 residues. V lost 2 bases to trimming and J lost 10 bases; unmatched junction nucleotides: 11. The CDR3 region is CASSPNVASGSGEQFF. CDR3 coding DNA: TGTGCCAGCTCACCAAATGTGGCTAGCGGGAGCGGGGAGCAGTTCTTC.

This clonotype was found many times. Written as DNA, the CDR3 is TGCGCCAGCAGCGAAGGACTAGCGGGAGCGCCCTCCTACGAGCAGTACTTC. It specifies CASSEGLAGAPSYEQYF. The genes are TRBV5-1 and TRBJ2-7, with TRBD2 identical over 13 bases. The germline V gene encodes CDR1 SGHRS and CDR2 YFSETQ. The CDR3 is 17 residues long. The junction had 7 bases not matched to a gene; V was cut back by 4 bases and J by 0 bases.

Concerning this clonotype: This sequence may be a read error, since a much larger clone differs from it by one base. The chain recombines TRBV20-1 with TRBJ1-6; D might be TRBD1 (5 bases). This CDR3 has 14 amino acids. Looked up from germline, CDR1 is DFQATT and CDR2 is SNEGSKA (reference sequence). V was pared by 3 bases and J by 9 bases, with 15 bases between. CDR3: CSASQEGESSPLHF. Written as DNA, the CDR3 is TGCAGTGCTAGTCAAGAAGGGGAGAGTTCACCCCTCCACTTT.

This clonotype was seen many times. This chain connects TRBV29-1 to TRBJ2-7; D may be TRBD2 (6 bases). The CDR3 sequence is 14 residues long. Germline loops: CDR1 SQVTM, CDR2 ANQGSEA. The germline V and J ends were trimmed by 5 bases and 9 bases, with 23 bases remaining between them. The CDR3 spells CSVTPRGVPMRQYF. CDR3 coding DNA: TGCAGCGTTACTCCGCGGGGAGTCCCAATGAGGCAGTACTTC.

Ten or more counts support this clonotype. The V call is TRBV19, the J call TRBJ2-1, with TRBD2 identical over 7 bases. The length of the CDR3 is 16 residues. V trimming: 2 bases; J trimming: 4 bases; junction bases outside the gene matches: 8. CDR1 is LNHDA and CDR2 is SQIVND in the germline V gene (reference sequence). The CDR3 nucleotides are TGTGCCAGTAGTATAACGGAGGGAGGGCCTTACAATGAGCAGTTCTTC. Amino acids: CASSITEGGPYNEQFF.